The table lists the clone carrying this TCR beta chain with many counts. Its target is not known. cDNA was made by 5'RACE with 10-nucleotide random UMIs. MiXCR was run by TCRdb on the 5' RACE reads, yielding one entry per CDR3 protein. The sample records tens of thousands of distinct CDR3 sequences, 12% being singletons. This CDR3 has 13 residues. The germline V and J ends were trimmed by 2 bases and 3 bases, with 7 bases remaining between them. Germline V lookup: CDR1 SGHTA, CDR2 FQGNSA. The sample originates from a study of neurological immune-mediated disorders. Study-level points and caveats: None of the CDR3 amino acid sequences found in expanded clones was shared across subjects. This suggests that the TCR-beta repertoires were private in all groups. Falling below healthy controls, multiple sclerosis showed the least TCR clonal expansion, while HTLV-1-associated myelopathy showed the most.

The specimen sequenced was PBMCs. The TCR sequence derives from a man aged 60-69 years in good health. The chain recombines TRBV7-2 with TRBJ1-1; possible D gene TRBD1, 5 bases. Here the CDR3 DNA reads TGTGCCAGCAGCTTACAAGGGGACACTGAAGCTTTCTTT. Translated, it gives CASSLQGDTEAFF.